The entry below gives a single TCR beta chain sequence along with its context. Its cognate antigen is unknown. Repertoires were generated with immunoSEQ multiplex PCR, while TCRdb's copy carries only in-frame clones and drops some. Of about 680,000 clones detected, 73% appear once; the ten largest clones hold 1.5% to 2%. The data are from a study of shared clonotypes between healthy human individuals. Study-wide findings and caveats: It was only blood that was sampled, and tissue repertoires likely differ. Rarefaction indicated that sorted-subset sequencing remained incomplete although depth was large.

The trim removed 8 bases at V and 5 bases at J, leaving 4 bases unmatched. Germline loops: CDR1 SNHLY, CDR2 FYNNEI. The length of the CDR3 is 12 residues. Into CD45RA+ naive and CD45RA-negative memory subsets, the CD4+ cells were split. Input material: memory CD4+ T cells sorted from blood. Subset here: CD45RA-negative fraction. The source of this sequence is a woman aged 25 to 45 in good health. The chain employs TRBV2 and TRBJ2-3, with 7 bases fitting TRBD2. CDR3 in amino acids: CASASSGDTQYF. The CDR3, as DNA: TGTGCCAGCGCCTCTAGCGGAGATACGCAGTATTTT. Variable domain in full (rest from reference TRBV2 and TRBJ2-3): EPEVTQTPSHQVTQMGQEVILRCVPISNHLYFYWYRQILGQKVEFLVSFYNNEISEKSEIFDDQFSVERPDGSNFTLKIRSTKLEDSAMYFCASASSGDTQYFGPGTRLTVL.